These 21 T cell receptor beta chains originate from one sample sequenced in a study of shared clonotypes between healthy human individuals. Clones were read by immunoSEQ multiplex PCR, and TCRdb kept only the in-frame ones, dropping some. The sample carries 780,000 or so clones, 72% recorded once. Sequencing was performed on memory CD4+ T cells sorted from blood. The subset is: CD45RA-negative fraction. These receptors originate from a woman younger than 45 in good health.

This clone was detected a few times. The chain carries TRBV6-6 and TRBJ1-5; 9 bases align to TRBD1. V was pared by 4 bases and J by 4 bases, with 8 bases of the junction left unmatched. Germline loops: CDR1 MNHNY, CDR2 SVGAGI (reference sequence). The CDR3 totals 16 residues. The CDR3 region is CASSSTDRGGNQPQHF. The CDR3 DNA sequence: TGTGCCAGCAGTTCTACGGACAGGGGAGGAAATCAGCCCCAGCATTTT.

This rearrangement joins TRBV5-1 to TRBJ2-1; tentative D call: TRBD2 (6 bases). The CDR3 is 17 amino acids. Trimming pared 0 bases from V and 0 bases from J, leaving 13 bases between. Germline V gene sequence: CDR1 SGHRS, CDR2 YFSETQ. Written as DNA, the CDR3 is TGCGCCAGCAGCTTGGGACTAGTAACAAGCTCCTACAATGAGCAGTTCTTC. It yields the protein CASSLGLVTSSYNEQFF.

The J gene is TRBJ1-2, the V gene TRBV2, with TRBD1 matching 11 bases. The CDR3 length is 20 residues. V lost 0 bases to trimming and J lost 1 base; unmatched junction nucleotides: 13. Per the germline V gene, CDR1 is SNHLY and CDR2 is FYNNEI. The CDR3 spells CASSEAKWWDRGSGNYGYTF. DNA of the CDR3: TGTGCCAGCAGTGAAGCGAAGTGGTGGGACAGGGGGAGCGGTAACTATGGCTACACCTTC.

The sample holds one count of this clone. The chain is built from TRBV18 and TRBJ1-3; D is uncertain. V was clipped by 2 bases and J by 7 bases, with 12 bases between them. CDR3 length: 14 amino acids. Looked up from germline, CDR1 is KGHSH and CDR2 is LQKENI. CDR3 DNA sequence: TGTGCCAGCTCACCAAACGAGGTTCAGAACACCATATATTTT. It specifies CASSPNEVQNTIYF. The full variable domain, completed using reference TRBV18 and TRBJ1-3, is NAGVMQNPRHLVRRRGQEARLRCSPMKGHSHVYWYRQLPEEGLKFMVYLQKENIIDESGMPKERFSAEFPKEGPSILRIQQVVRGDSAAYFCASSPNEVQNTIYFGEGSWLTVV.

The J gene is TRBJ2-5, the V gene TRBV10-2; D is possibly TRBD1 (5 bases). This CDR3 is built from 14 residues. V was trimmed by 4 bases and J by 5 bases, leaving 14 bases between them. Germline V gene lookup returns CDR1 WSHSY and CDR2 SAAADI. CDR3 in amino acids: CASSVRSGIETQYF. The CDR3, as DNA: TGCGCCAGCAGTGTGAGGTCAGGGATCGAGACCCAGTACTTC.

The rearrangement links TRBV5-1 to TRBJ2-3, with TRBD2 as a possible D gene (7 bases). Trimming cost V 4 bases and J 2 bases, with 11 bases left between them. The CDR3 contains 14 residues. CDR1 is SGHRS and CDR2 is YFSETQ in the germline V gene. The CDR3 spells CASSQGTITDTQYF. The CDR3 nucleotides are TGCGCCAGCAGCCAGGGGACTATCACAGATACGCAGTATTTT.

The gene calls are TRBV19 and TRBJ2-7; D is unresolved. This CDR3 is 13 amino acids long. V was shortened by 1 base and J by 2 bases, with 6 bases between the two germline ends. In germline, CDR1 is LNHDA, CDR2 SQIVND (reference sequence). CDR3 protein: CASSIGATYEQYF. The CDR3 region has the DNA TGTGCCAGTAGTATAGGGGCCACCTACGAGCAGTACTTC. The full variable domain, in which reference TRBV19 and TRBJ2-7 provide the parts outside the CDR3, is DGGITQSPKYLFRKEGQNVTLSCEQNLNHDAMYWYRQDPGQGLRLIYYSQIVNDFQKGDIAEGYSVSREKKESFPLTVTSAQKNPTAFYLCASSIGATYEQYFGPGTRLTVT.

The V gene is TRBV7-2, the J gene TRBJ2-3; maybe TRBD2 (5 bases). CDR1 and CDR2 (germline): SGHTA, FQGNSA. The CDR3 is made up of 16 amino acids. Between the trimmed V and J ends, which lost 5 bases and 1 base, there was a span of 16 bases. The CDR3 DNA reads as TGTGCCAGCAGCCCAGGACCGGCGGGCCGCACAGATACGCAGTATTTT. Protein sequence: CASSPGPAGRTDTQYF.

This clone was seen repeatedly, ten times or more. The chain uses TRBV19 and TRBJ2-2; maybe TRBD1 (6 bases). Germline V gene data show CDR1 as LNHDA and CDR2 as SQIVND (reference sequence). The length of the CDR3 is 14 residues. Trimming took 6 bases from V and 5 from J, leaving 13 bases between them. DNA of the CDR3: TGTGCCAGTAGAAGGGGGACGGGGACCGGGGAGCTGTTTTTT. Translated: CASRRGTGTGELFF.

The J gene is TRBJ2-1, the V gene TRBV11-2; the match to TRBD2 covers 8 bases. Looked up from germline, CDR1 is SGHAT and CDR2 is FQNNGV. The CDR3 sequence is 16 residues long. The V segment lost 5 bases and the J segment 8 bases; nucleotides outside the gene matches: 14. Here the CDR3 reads CASSAQGQAGVDEQFF. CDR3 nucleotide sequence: TGTGCCAGCAGCGCCCAGGGGCAAGCGGGAGTCGATGAGCAGTTCTTC.

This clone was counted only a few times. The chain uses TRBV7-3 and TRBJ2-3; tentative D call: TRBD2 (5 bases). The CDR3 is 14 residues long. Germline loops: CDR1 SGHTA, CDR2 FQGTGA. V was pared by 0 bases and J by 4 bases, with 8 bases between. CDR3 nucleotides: TGTGCCAGCAGCTTAACTCCGGGGTCAGATACGCAGTATTTT. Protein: CASSLTPGSDTQYF.

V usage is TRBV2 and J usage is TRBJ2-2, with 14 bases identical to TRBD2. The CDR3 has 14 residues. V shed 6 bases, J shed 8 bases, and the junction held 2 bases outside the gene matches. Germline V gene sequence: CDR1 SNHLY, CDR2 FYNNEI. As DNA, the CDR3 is TGTGCCAGCAGCTGGACTAGCGGGAGGGGGGAGCTGTTTTTT. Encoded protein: CASSWTSGRGELFF.

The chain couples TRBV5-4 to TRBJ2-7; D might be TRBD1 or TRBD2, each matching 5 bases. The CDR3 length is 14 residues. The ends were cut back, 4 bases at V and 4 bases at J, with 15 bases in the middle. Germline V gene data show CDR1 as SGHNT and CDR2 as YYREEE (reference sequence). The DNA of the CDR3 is TGTGCCAGCAGCCCCGGGACCCAGTTTTACGAGCAGTACTTC. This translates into CASSPGTQFYEQYF.

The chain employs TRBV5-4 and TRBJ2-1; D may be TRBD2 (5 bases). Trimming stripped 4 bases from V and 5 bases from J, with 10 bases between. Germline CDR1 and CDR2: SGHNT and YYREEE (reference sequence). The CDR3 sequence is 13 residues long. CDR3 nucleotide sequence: TGTGCCAGCAGCCCCCGGCGGGACAATGAGCAGTTCTTC. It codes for CASSPRRDNEQFF.

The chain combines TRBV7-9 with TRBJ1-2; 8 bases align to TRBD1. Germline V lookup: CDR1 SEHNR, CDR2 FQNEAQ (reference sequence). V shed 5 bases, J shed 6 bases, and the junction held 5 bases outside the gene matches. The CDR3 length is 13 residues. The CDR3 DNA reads TGTGCCAGCAGCGCGACAGGGGCGGATGGCTACACCTTC. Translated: CASSATGADGYTF.

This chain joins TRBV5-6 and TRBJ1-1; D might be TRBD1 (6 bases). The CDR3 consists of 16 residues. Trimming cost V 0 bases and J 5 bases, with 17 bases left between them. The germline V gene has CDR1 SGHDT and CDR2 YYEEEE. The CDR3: CASSLDREAWKTEAFF. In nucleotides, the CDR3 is TGTGCCAGCAGCTTGGACAGGGAGGCTTGGAAGACTGAAGCTTTCTTT.

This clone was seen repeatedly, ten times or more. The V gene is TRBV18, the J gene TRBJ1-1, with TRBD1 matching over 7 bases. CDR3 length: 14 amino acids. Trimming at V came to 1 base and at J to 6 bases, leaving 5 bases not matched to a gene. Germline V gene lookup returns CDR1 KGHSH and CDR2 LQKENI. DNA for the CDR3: TGTGCCAGCTCACCACAGGGGGCAATGGCTGAAGCTTTCTTT. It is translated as CASSPQGAMAEAFF.

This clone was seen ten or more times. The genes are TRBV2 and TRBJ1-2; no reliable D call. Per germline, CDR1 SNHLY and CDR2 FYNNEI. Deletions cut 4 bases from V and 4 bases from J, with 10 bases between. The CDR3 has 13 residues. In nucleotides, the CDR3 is TGTGCCAGCAGTGGGTTTGGGATCTATGGCTACACCTTC. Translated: CASSGFGIYGYTF.

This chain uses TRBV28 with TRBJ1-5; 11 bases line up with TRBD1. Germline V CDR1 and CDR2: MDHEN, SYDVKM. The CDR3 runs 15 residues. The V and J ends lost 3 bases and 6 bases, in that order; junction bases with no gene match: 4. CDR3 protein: CASSFGQGAFQPQHF. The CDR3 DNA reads TGTGCCAGCAGTTTTGGACAGGGGGCTTTTCAGCCCCAGCATTTT.

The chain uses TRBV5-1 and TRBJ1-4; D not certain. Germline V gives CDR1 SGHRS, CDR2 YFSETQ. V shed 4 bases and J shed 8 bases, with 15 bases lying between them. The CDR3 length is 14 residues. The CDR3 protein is CASSPGTLGEKLFF. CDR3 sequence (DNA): TGCGCCAGCAGCCCTGGTACCCTCGGGGAAAAACTGTTTTTT.

The CDR3 nucleotides are TGCGCCAGCAGCCAAGATCTGAGGGAGTTCTACAATGAGCAGTTCTTC. Protein product: CASSQDLREFYNEQFF. J is TRBJ2-1 and V is TRBV4-1, with D perhaps matching TRBD2 (5 bases). The CDR3 has 16 residues. V lost 0 bases, J lost 3 bases, and 12 bases lay in between. CDR1 is MGHRA, CDR2 YSYEKL, per germline.